The sample holds a few counts of the clone carrying this TCR beta chain. Its target is unknown. The sample comes from a study of CD8 T cells in ankylosing spondylitis. Study-wide points: Fewer than ten highly homologous variants made up a TCR beta motif that seemed to typify ankylosing spondylitis blood. Before this, some motif variants had been reported in reactive arthritis synovial fluid and blood.

Quantitative barcoded 5'-RACE was used to prepare TCR beta libraries. TCRdb passed the 5' RACE reads through MiXCR, listing each CDR3 protein once. The repertoire holds some 840,000 distinct CDR3 sequences, 12% seen once, with roughly 0.51% in the top ten. The germline gives CDR1 SGHRS, CDR2 YFSETQ. The ends were cut back, 3 bases at V and 0 bases at J, with 10 bases in the middle. The CDR3 is made up of 14 amino acids. The sequenced material came from blood, either unsorted or a sorted T cell fraction (not recorded which). The V gene is TRBV5-1, the J gene TRBJ2-7; no firm D call. The source is a male donor with ankylosing spondylitis. Here the CDR3 DNA reads TGCGCCAGCAGCTCCCCTAAAGACTCCTACGAGCAGTACTTC. It yields the protein CASSSPKDSYEQYF.